This TCR beta chain was found in a study of control samples from healthy donors and cancer patients. The V end was cut by 7 bases, the J end by 5 bases, with 15 bases between. The CDR3 consists of 13 residues. The germline gives CDR1 ENHRY, CDR2 SYGVKD. Here immunoSEQ multiplex PCR was the method, and the copy in TCRdb shows in-frame clones only, minus some. Found here are approximately 150,000 clones, 75% to 95% of them singletons; the top ten hold around 2%. This sequence originates from a woman aged 40 to 50 in good health. The chain carries TRBV10-3 and TRBJ2-7; D not certain. The sample comprised blood. This CDR3 reads CAITSPTGDEQYF. CDR3 nucleotides: TGTGCCATCACTTCTCCGACTGGGGACGAGCAGTACTTC.